The rows below give T cell receptor beta chains drawn from one sample of a study of shared clonotypes between healthy human individuals. Measured with immunoSEQ multiplex PCR; TCRdb has only the in-frame clones, and not every one. The sample holds some 2 million clones, roughly 94% seen once. The sequenced sample consisted of naive CD8+ T cells sorted from blood. Receptors were obtained from a man younger than 35 in good health. CDR3s leave out the opening cysteine and the closing phenylalanine or tryptophan.

>12|TRBV11-2|TRBJ1-2
ASSLSGGHYGYT
>15|TRBV7-9|TRBJ2-3
ASSPTSAAFSTDTQY
>14|TRBV7-9|TRBJ2-1
ASSPTSRERYNEQF
>12|TRBV6-1|TRBJ1-2
ASSEVGGLYGYT
>12|TRBV27|TRBJ1-5
ASSPLGSNQPQH
>15|TRBV27|TRBJ2-1
ASSLPPIREGPNEQF
>14|TRBV5-1|TRBJ2-7
ASSFGTQGTSYEQY
>12|TRBV6-5|TRBJ1-2
ASTTQGQNYGYT
>12|TRBV9|TRBJ1-4
ASSADRADEKLF
>15|TRBV7-8|TRBJ1-2
ASSLPGQGAEYYGYT
>15|TRBV6-1|TRBJ1-3
ASSEESQGHSGNTIY
>13|TRBV10-3|TRBJ2-1
AISGGTSGYNEQF
>12|TRBV28|TRBJ1-4
ASSNQESNEKLF
>11|TRBV6-5|TRBJ1-2
ASSSTGEYGYT
>16|TRBV5-3|TRBJ1-2
ARSWGPSGRAINYGYT
>11|TRBV7-9|TRBJ2-7
ASSLAQTYEQY
>9|TRBV20-1|TRBJ2-1
SASLGNEQF
>11|TRBV27|TRBJ2-7
ASSSGQDYEQY
>14|TRBV4-3|TRBJ1-4
ASSRLDGAMDEKLF
>10|TRBV30|TRBJ1-1
AWSIGATEAF
>13|TRBV6-5|TRBJ1-4
ASSYDGETDEKLF
>13|TRBV5-6|TRBJ2-2
ASSFLASNTGELF
>11|TRBV27|TRBJ2-7
ASTVFHSYEQY
>10|TRBV2|TRBJ2-2
ASSEPGVKLF
>10|TRBV6-5|TRBJ2-1
ASRTGGDEQF
>9|TRBV20-1|TRBJ1-6
SAMVGSALH
>11|TRBV7-9|TRBJ2-7
ASSLWDSYEQY
>11|TRBV28|TRBJ2-1
ASTLSGPNEQF
>12|TRBV7-9|TRBJ2-3
ASSSPGGPDTQY
>11|TRBV13|TRBJ1-1
ASSLQANTEAF
>11|TRBV5-5|TRBJ2-5
ASSREGAETQY
>16|TRBV4-1|TRBJ2-1
ASSQDGGRGGPYNEQF
>14|TRBV28|TRBJ2-5
ASRPGSGAPQETQY
>13|TRBV7-9|TRBJ2-7
ASSPAGGVSYEQY
>13|TRBV27|TRBJ1-5
ASSPVGASNQPQH
>12|TRBV7-9|TRBJ2-1
ASSLGGVDYEQF
>11|TRBV6-5|TRBJ2-3
ASSYSYTDTQY
>12|TRBV30|TRBJ2-7
ASQPGGSSYEQY
>12|TRBV9|TRBJ2-5
ASSDRWDQETQY
>13|TRBV11-2|TRBJ2-2
ASSGGPPDTGELF
>12|TRBV27|TRBJ1-2
ASSTGTGVFGYT
>15|TRBV28|TRBJ2-7
ASSSPTFGRSSYEQY
>14|TRBV2|TRBJ2-7
ASSVSFGTAAYEQY